The present entry profiles one TCR beta chain with its context. The length of the CDR3 is 18 residues. Germline CDR1 and CDR2: DFQATT and SNEGSKA (reference sequence). Losses at the gene ends were 6 bases for V and 0 bases for J; bases not matched to a gene: 18. This record belongs to a study of regulatory T cells in long-lasting Graves disease. Time point meaning: persistent/refractory GD, antithyroid drugs over 5 years with positive TRAb. RNA extracted from PBMCs served as the sequencing template. Construction of the TCR beta libraries employed iRepertoire HTBI primers in conjunction with Arm-PCR of CDR3 regions. TCRdb redid the calling of the multiplex PCR reads with MiXCR, one entry per CDR3 protein. The sample carries about 290,000 distinct CDR3 sequences, 20% to 25% recorded once.

J is TRBJ1-2 and V is TRBV20-1, with 8 bases lining up with TRBD1. This material consisted of peripheral blood mononuclear cells (PBMCs), taken when the disease was refractory, from a patient treated with antithyroid drugs. This sequence originates from a female donor with Graves disease. The CDR3 sequence is CSATGGLGQGQANYGYTF. The CDR3 DNA follows: TGCAGTGCGACGGGCGGTCTAGGACAGGGACAAGCTAACTATGGCTACACCTTC.